Listed below are T cell receptor beta chains from one sample, sequenced in a study of T cell responses to AZD1222 COVID-19 vaccine. Profiled with immunoSEQ multiplex PCR; TCRdb holds only in-frame clones, not every one. The sample carries some 150,000 clones, more than 70% recorded once. Sample: peripheral blood, taken on day 0 of AZD1222 vaccination. The receptor source for this set is an adult in good health. CDR3s include the opening cysteine and the closing phenylalanine or tryptophan. The D gene is left open where the match is weak. Clone size is given for some rows only: seen once, a few or many times, or a class if the clone is expanded.

j_gene | d_gene | v_gene | abundance | CDR3aa | CDR3nt
TRBJ1-2 | - | TRBV5-6 | - | CASSRWGADRVYGYTF | TGTGCCAGCAGCCGATGGGGGGCGGATAGAGTCTATGGCTACACCTTC
TRBJ1-5 | - | TRBV27 | - | CASSLVEGSHQPQHF | TGTGCCAGCAGTTTGGTGGAGGGCAGCCATCAGCCCCAGCATTTT
TRBJ2-1 | TRBD2 | TRBV6-6 | - | CASSPRAPHTLAAEQFF | TGTGCCAGCAGTCCAAGGGCCCCTCACACCCTAGCGGCTGAGCAGTTCTTC
TRBJ1-6 | - | TRBV6-2/TRBV6-3 | - | CASSRLGGGRYNSPLHF | TGTGCCAGCAGCCGCTTGGGGGGCGGCCGGTATAATTCACCCCTCCACTTT
TRBJ1-1 | - | TRBV5-1 | - | CASSLGGRQNTEAFF | TGCGCCAGCAGCTTGGGGGGCAGGCAAAACACTGAAGCTTTCTTT
TRBJ1-2 | - | TRBV19 | - | CASSMSRPSGYTF | TGTGCCAGTAGTATGAGTCGGCCGTCGGGCTACACCTTC
TRBJ2-1 | - | TRBV12-3/TRBV12-4 | - | CASSLTARNEQFF | TGTGCCAGCAGTTTAACCGCCCGCAATGAGCAGTTCTTC
TRBJ2-1 | TRBD2 | TRBV3-1/TRBV3-2 | - | CASSQRSLGTSKSNEQFF | TGTGCCAGCAGCCAACGTTCACTCGGGACTAGCAAATCCAATGAGCAGTTCTTC
TRBJ1-1 | TRBD1 | TRBV18 | - | CASSPDREGAQAFF | TGTGCCAGCTCACCCGACAGGGAGGGTGCGCAAGCTTTCTTT
TRBJ2-2 | - | TRBV4-3 | - | CASSQDPLPSIASGELFF | TGCGCCAGCAGCCAAGATCCCCTGCCCTCTATAGCTAGCGGGGAGCTGTTTTTT
TRBJ2-4 | TRBD1 | TRBV28 | - | CASSLYRGSAKNIQYF | TGTGCCAGCAGTTTATACAGGGGGTCAGCCAAAAACATTCAGTACTTC
TRBJ2-3 | - | TRBV19 | few | CASKDRGGAADTQYF | TGTGCCAGTAAAGACAGGGGAGGGGCGGCAGATACGCAGTATTTT
TRBJ2-7 | TRBD2 | TRBV5-1 | - | CASSRGTSGTDFSYEQYF | TGCGCCAGCAGCCGGGGGACTAGCGGAACCGATTTTTCCTACGAGCAGTACTTC
TRBJ2-2 | - | TRBV4-1 | - | CASSPLVGGSDTGELFF | TGCGCCAGCAGCCCCTTAGTAGGGGGGTCGGACACCGGGGAGCTGTTTTTT
TRBJ2-5 | TRBD2 | TRBV3-1/TRBV3-2 | - | CASSRLAEETQYF | TGTGCCAGCAGCCGACTAGCGGAAGAGACCCAGTACTTC
TRBJ1-2 | TRBD1 | TRBV7-2 | - | CASSSRQGSLYGYTF | TGTGCCAGCAGTTCCCGACAGGGATCCTTGTATGGCTACACCTTC
TRBJ1-2 | - | TRBV27 | - | CASSFNPRDYGYTF | TGTGCCAGCAGTTTTAACCCGAGGGACTATGGCTACACCTTC
TRBJ2-5 | TRBD1 | TRBV12-3/TRBV12-4 | - | CASRTGGVATQYF | TGTGCCAGCAGGACAGGGGGGGTTGCGACCCAGTACTTC
TRBJ2-7 | TRBD1 | TRBV6-2/TRBV6-3 | - | CASSRPRDRAAEQYF | TGTGCCAGCAGTAGGCCCCGGGACAGGGCGGCCGAGCAGTACTTC
TRBJ1-3 | - | TRBV3-1/TRBV3-2 | - | CASSQAWSSGNTIYF | TGTGCCAGCAGCCAAGCTTGGAGCTCTGGAAACACCATATATTTT
TRBJ1-5 | - | TRBV7-2 | - | CASSLSFGNQPQHF | TGTGCCAGCAGCTTATCGTTCGGAAATCAGCCCCAGCATTTT
TRBJ2-2 | TRBD2 | TRBV7-2 | - | CASSPGRGGELFF | TGTGCCAGCAGCCCCGGGAGGGGCGGGGAGCTGTTTTTT
TRBJ1-3 | - | TRBV7-2 | - | CASSFDSSGNTIYF | TGTGCCAGCAGTTTCGACAGCTCTGGAAACACCATATATTTT
TRBJ2-2 | - | TRBV7-3 | - | CASSPTPTGELFF | TGTGCCAGCAGCCCCACCCCCACCGGGGAGCTGTTTTTT
TRBJ1-5 | TRBD1 | TRBV2 | - | CASSDVTGDQPQHF | TGTGCCAGCAGTGATGTGACAGGGGATCAGCCCCAGCATTTT
TRBJ1-2 | TRBD1 | TRBV5-1 | - | CASSLGQGSDYGYTF | TGCGCCAGCAGCTTGGGACAGGGTTCGGACTATGGCTACACCTTC
TRBJ2-3 | - | TRBV10-3 | - | CAISGGSTDTQYF | TGTGCCATCAGTGGGGGGAGCACAGATACGCAGTATTTT
TRBJ2-7 | TRBD1 | TRBV2 | - | CASSLRQGWYEQYF | TGTGCCAGCAGTTTACGACAGGGTTGGTACGAGCAGTACTTC
TRBJ1-4 | - | TRBV19 | - | CASSRRTAARLNEKLFF | TGTGCCAGTAGTAGACGGACGGCCGCACGCCTTAATGAAAAACTGTTTTTT